Below, one T cell receptor beta chain is given with its context. Its cognate antigen is unknown. The sample originates from a study of cytomegalovirus exposure and HLA in healthy donors. Study conclusions and caveats: Immune exposure information comprised only CMV serostatus. Further analysis, carried out later, found HLA-associated TCR beta chains more clonally expanded than equally common other chains. Most subjects' HLA-A and HLA-B alleles were reportedly predicted from TCR beta sequences. Segments of the TCR beta V type were, in most cases, productive about 87% or about 30% of the time in an earlier analysis.

Unmatched junction bases numbered 3, after V lost 2 bases and J lost 2 bases. The CDR3 runs 15 residues. 60 Vbeta and 13 Jbeta primers were used in PCR. Repertoires were generated with immunoSEQ multiplex PCR, while TCRdb's copy carries only in-frame clones and drops some. Here the sample spans 90,000 to 100,000 clones, about 80% being singletons. This TCR derives from a man in his forties or fifties in good health and CMV-seronegative. The chain uses TRBV5-3 and TRBJ2-3, with 9 bases lining up with TRBD2. TRBV5-3 falls under the ORF class, with uncertain function. Sequencing was performed on PBMCs. The CDR3 region has the DNA TGTGCCAGAAGCTTATCTAGCGGGGCCACAGATACGCAGTATTTT. This codes for CARSLSSGATDTQYF.